This record looks at one T cell receptor beta chain sequence and its context. No antigen is known for it. Unmatched junction bases numbered 13, after V lost 6 bases and J lost 2 bases. Germline CDR1 reads SGHVS; CDR2 reads FNYEAQ. This CDR3 comprises 16 residues. This entry belongs to a study of shared clonotypes between healthy human individuals. Broader study findings: Clonotypes which were not shared had lower generation probabilities than clonotypes that all four donors shared. The expectation was that sequencing depth would affect clonotype sharing among donors.

Deep was the level used in running the assay. In the authors' workflow: Junction-only sequences produced by ImmunoSEQ had no quality scores, so filtering differed. Assay used: immunoSEQ multiplex PCR; TCRdb lists only in-frame clones, some missing. The D gene and trimming were derived from the DNA, and the V and J assignments and clone size from that table. The data contain 2 million to 2.5 million clones, 85% to 95% of them seen just once; the ten biggest clones take up 0.3% to 0.4%. This chain connects TRBV7-6 to TRBJ2-7, with 7 bases that match TRBD2. The sequenced sample consisted of naive CD4+ T cells from PBMCs. Subset here: CD45RA+ positively selected. This sequence originates from a man between 18 and 29 years old in good health. Some clones in this sample may be carry-over from other donors' samples. CDR3 residues: CASSPMPLARTYEQYF. In DNA, the CDR3 is TGTGCCAGCAGTCCAATGCCACTAGCGAGAACCTACGAGCAGTACTTC.